Listed below are T cell receptor beta chains from one sample, sequenced in a study of shared clonotypes between healthy human individuals. The data were produced by immunoSEQ multiplex PCR, yet TCRdb's version contains in-frame clones alone and is incomplete. The data show 2 million to 3 million clones, approximately 90% seen once. Sequencing was carried out using naive CD4+ T cells sorted from blood. These TCRs come from a young man in good health. Each CDR3 is given with its conserved first and last residue. Fields, in order: V gene, clone size, D gene, J gene, CDR3 protein, CDR3 DNA. The D gene is left open where the match is weak. The size of a clone is reported for some rows only, either as once, few or many, or as a class for expanded clones.

TRBV11-2,once,-,TRBJ1-1,CASSHKEGTEAFF,TGTGCCAGCAGCCATAAGGAAGGCACTGAAGCTTTCTTT
TRBV5-1,-,-,TRBJ2-5,CASSLSGPPETQYF,TGCGCCAGCAGCTTATCCGGCCCTCCAGAGACCCAGTACTTC
TRBV6-5,-,TRBD1,TRBJ1-2,CASSRTGLAYTF,TGTGCCAGCAGCCGGACAGGGCTCGCCTACACCTTC
TRBV9,-,TRBD2,TRBJ2-1,CASSVVYGLAGAPGNEQFF,TGTGCCAGCAGCGTAGTCTACGGACTAGCGGGAGCTCCGGGCAATGAGCAGTTCTTC
TRBV11-2,-,-,TRBJ1-2,CASSPERAYGYTF,TGTGCCAGCAGCCCCGAGCGGGCATATGGCTACACCTTC
TRBV6-5,-,-,TRBJ1-5,CASNPVGGRDQPQHF,TGTGCCAGCAACCCGGTCGGGGGAAGGGATCAGCCCCAGCATTTT
TRBV28,once,TRBD1,TRBJ1-2,CASRGGTGESGYTF,TGTGCCAGCCGAGGGGGGACAGGGGAGAGCGGCTACACCTTC
TRBV5-1,-,TRBD1,TRBJ1-2,CASSPGQGGYGYTF,TGCGCCAGCAGCCCCGGACAGGGTGGGTATGGCTACACCTTC
TRBV2,-,-,TRBJ1-3,CASSEEGAGNTIYF,TGTGCCAGCAGTGAGGAGGGGGCTGGAAACACCATATATTTT
TRBV11-2,-,TRBD1,TRBJ2-5,CASSPHRGVAETQYF,TGTGCCAGCAGCCCTCACAGGGGGGTCGCGGAGACCCAGTACTTC
TRBV4-3,-,-,TRBJ2-2,CASSQETGRPTGELFF,TGCGCCAGCAGCCAAGAAACCGGGAGACCCACCGGGGAGCTGTTTTTT
TRBV9,-,-,TRBJ1-3,CASSVANTIYF,TGTGCCAGCAGCGTAGCAAACACCATATATTTT
TRBV7-9,-,-,TRBJ2-3,CASSEYTDTQYF,TGTGCCAGCAGCGAGTACACAGATACGCAGTATTTT
TRBV5-5,-,-,TRBJ2-5,CASSRFRTPKEETQYF,TGTGCCAGCAGCCGATTTAGGACACCAAAGGAAGAGACCCAGTACTTC
TRBV25-1,-,TRBD1,TRBJ2-5,CASSETNRGRRETQYF,TGTGCCAGCAGTGAGACCAACAGGGGGCGACGGGAGACCCAGTACTTC
TRBV28,-,-,TRBJ1-4,CASSVGEKLFF,TGTGCCAGCAGTGTAGGGGAAAAACTGTTTTTT
TRBV4-3,-,TRBD2,TRBJ2-2,CASSQDLSDSGVGELFF,TGCGCCAGCAGCCAAGATCTTTCCGATAGCGGGGTCGGGGAGCTGTTTTTT
TRBV6-5,-,-,TRBJ1-5,CASRRTGGGQPQHF,TGTGCCAGCAGACGAACGGGAGGTGGGCAGCCCCAGCATTTT
TRBV10-1,-,TRBD2,TRBJ2-5,CASSESRAGGPETQYF,TGCGCCAGCAGTGAGTCGAGGGCGGGAGGCCCGGAGACCCAGTACTTC
TRBV11-1,-,-,TRBJ2-4,CASSLARTAVTKNIQYF,TGTGCCAGCAGCTTAGCGCGAACAGCTGTTACCAAAAACATTCAGTACTTC
TRBV30,-,-,TRBJ2-1,CAWSSSNEQFF,TGTGCCTGGAGCTCCAGCAATGAGCAGTTCTTC
TRBV4-1,few,TRBD1,TRBJ1-4,CASRQQGANEKLFF,TGCGCCAGCAGACAACAGGGGGCGAATGAAAAACTGTTTTTT
TRBV19,-,-,TRBJ1-4,CASRKVGGEEKLFF,TGTGCCAGTAGGAAGGTCGGGGGCGAAGAAAAACTGTTTTTT
TRBV7-9,-,-,TRBJ2-7,CASSSSRYEQYF,TGTGCCAGCAGCTCGAGTAGGTACGAGCAGTACTTC
TRBV6-1,-,-,TRBJ1-3,CASSRDNLSGNTIYF,TGTGCCAGCAGTAGGGACAATCTCTCTGGAAACACCATATATTTT
TRBV5-8,once,TRBD1,TRBJ1-3,CASSTTGSPGNTIYF,TGTGCCAGCAGCACGACAGGGAGTCCTGGAAACACCATATATTTT
TRBV23-1,-,-,TRBJ1-5,CASSHPGLGGNQPQHF,TGCGCCAGCAGTCACCCGGGTTTGGGGGGCAATCAGCCCCAGCATTTT
TRBV6-5,-,-,TRBJ2-6,CASSSNIFSGANVLTF,TGTGCCAGCAGTTCGAACATCTTCTCTGGGGCCAACGTCCTGACTTTC
TRBV11-2,-,-,TRBJ2-5,CASSSISSQIQETQYF,TGTGCCAGCAGCTCGATCTCATCTCAGATACAAGAGACCCAGTACTTC
TRBV6-5,few,-,TRBJ1-1,CASSGGSFEAFF,TGTGCCAGCAGTGGCGGGAGTTTTGAAGCTTTCTTT
TRBV14,-,TRBD1,TRBJ2-7,CASRSGQDAYEQYF,TGTGCCAGCCGGTCGGGACAGGACGCCTACGAGCAGTACTTC
TRBV4-1,-,TRBD1,TRBJ1-2,CASSQTPGTVGYGYTF,TGCGCCAGCAGCCAAACCCCCGGGACAGTGGGCTATGGCTACACCTTC
TRBV6-6,once,-,TRBJ2-7,CASSYSFGRALGEQYF,TGTGCCAGCAGTTACTCTTTTGGGCGGGCCTTGGGCGAGCAGTACTTC
TRBV5-1,-,TRBD2,TRBJ2-3,CASSLARLAGGLRVDTQYF,TGCGCCAGCAGCTTGGCCAGACTAGCGGGGGGCCTGAGAGTAGATACGCAGTATTTT